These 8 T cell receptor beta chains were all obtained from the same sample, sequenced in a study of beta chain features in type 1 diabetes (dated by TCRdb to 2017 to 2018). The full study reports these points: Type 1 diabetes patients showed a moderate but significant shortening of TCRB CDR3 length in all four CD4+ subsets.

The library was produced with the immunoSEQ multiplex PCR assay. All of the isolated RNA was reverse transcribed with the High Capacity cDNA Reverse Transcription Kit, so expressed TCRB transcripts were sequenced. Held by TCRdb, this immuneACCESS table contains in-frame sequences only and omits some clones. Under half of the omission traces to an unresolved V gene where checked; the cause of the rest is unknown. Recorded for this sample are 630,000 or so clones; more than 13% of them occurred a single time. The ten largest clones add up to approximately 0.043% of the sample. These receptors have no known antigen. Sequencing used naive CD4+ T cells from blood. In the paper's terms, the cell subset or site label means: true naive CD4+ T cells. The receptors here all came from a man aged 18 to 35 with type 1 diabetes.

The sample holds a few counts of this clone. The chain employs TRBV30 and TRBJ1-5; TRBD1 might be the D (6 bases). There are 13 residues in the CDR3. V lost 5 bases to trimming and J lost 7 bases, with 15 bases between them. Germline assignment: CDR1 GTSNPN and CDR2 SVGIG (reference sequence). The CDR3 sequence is CAWGQGLVQPQHF. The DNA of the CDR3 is TGTGCCTGGGGGCAGGGGTTAGTGCAGCCCCAGCATTTT.

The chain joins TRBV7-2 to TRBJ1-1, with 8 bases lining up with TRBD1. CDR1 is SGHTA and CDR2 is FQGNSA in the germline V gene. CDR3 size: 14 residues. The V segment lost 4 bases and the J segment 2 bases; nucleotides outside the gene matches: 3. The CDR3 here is CASSSDRGNTEAFF. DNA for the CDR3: TGTGCCAGCAGCTCCGACAGGGGAAACACTGAAGCTTTCTTT. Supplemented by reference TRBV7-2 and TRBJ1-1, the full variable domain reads GAGVSQSPSNKVTEKGKDVELRCDPISGHTALYWYRQSLGQGLEFLIYFQGNSAPDKSGLPSDRFSAERTGGSVSTLTIQRTQQEDSAVYLCASSSDRGNTEAFFGQGTRLTVV.

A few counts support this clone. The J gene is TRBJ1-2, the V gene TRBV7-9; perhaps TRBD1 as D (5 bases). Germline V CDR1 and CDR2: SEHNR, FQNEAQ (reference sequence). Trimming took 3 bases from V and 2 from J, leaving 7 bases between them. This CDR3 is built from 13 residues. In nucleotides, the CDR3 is TGTGCCAGCAGCTTGTGGGACAACTATGGCTACACCTTC. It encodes CASSLWDNYGYTF.

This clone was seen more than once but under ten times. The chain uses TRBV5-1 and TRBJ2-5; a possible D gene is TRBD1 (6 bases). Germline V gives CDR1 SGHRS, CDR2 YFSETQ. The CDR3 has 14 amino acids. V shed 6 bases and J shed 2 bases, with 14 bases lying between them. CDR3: CASTTVGQQETQYF. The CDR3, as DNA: TGCGCCAGCACGACCGTGGGACAACAAGAGACCCAGTACTTC.

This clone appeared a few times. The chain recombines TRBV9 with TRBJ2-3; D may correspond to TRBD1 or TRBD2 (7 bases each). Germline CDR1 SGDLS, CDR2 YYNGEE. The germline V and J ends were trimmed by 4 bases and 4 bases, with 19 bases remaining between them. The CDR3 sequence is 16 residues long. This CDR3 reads CASSPTGRGGSDTQYF. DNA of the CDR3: TGTGCCAGCAGCCCCACGGGCAGGGGGGGCTCAGATACGCAGTATTTT.

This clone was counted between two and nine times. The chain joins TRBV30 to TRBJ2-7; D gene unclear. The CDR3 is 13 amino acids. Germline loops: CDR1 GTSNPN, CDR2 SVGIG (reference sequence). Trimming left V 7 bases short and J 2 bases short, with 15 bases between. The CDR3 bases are TGTGCCTTACGATCTCGGGCCACCTACGAGCAGTACTTC. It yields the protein CALRSRATYEQYF.

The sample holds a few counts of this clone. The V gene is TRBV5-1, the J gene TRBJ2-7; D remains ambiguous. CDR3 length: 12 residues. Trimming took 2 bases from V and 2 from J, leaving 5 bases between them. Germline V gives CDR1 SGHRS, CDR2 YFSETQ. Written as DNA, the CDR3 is TGCGCCAGCAGCTTAACAGCCTACGAGCAGTACTTC. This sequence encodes CASSLTAYEQYF.

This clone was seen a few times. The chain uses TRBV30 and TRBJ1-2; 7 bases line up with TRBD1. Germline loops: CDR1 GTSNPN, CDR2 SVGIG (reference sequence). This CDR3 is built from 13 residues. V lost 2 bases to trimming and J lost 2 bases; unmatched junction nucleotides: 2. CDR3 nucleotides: TGTGCCTGGAGTCAGGGGGGCAACTATGGCTACACCTTC. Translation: CAWSQGGNYGYTF.